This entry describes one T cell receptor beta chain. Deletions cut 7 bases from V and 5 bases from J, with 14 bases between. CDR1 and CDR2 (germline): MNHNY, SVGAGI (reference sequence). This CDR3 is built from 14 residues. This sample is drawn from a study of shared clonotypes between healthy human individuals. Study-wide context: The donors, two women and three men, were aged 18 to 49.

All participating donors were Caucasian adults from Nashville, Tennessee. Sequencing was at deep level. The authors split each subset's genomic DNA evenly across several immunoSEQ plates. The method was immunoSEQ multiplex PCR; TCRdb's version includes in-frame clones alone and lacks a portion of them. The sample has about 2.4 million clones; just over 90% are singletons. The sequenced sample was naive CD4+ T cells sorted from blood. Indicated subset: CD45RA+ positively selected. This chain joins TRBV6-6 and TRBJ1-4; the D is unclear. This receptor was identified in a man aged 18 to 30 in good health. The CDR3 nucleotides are TGTGCCAGCAAAACCGCGGGTGTGAATGAAAAACTGTTTTTT. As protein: CASKTAGVNEKLFF.